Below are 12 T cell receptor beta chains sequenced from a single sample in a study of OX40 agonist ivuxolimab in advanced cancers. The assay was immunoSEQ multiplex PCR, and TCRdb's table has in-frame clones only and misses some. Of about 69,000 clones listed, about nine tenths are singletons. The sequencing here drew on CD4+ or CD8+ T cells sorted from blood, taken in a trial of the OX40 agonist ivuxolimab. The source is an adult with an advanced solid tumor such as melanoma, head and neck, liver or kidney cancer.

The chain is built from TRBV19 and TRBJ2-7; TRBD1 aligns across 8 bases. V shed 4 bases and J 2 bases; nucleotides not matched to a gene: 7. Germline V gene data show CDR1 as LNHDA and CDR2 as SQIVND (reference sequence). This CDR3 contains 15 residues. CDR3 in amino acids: CASSKSGTGAYEQYF. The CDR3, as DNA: TGTGCCAGTAGTAAGTCCGGGACAGGAGCCTACGAGCAGTACTTC.

The CDR3 spells CASSPRTGGDNQPQHF. In nucleotides, the CDR3 is TGTGCCAGCAGTCCTCGGACAGGGGGGGACAATCAGCCCCAGCATTTT. The chain carries TRBV28 and TRBJ1-5; the match to TRBD1 covers 10 bases. CDR1 is MDHEN, CDR2 SYDVKM, per germline. J was trimmed by 3 bases and V by 5 bases; bases with no gene match: 7. The CDR3 loop spans 16 amino acids.

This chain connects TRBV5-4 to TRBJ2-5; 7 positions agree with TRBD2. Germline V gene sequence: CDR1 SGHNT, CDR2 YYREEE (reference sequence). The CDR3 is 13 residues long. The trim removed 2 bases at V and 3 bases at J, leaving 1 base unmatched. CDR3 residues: CASSFGLEETQYF. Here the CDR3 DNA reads TGTGCCAGCAGCTTCGGACTAGAAGAGACCCAGTACTTC.

The CDR3 protein is CASSPGGTGGNEQFF. In DNA, the CDR3 is TGCGCCAGCAGTCCGGGAGGGACAGGCGGTAATGAGCAGTTCTTC. V gene TRBV5-1 combines with J gene TRBJ2-1; the D call may be TRBD1 or TRBD2 (8 bases each). Trimming pared 5 bases from V and 7 bases from J, leaving 19 bases between. The CDR3 contains 15 residues. In germline, CDR1 is SGHRS, CDR2 YFSETQ.

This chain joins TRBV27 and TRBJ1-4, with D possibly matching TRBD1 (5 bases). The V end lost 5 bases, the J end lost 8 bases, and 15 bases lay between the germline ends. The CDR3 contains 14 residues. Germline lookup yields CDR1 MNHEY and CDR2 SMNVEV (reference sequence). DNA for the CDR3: TGTGCCAGCAGTCCCACGGGGGGTCAGGAAAAACTGTTTTTT. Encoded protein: CASSPTGGQEKLFF.

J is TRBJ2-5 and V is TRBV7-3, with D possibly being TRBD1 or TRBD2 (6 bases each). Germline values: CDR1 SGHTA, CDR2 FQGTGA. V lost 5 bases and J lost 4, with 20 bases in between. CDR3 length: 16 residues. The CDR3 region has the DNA TGTGCCAGCAGCCCCAGTCCGGGGGCAGCGGTAGAGACCCAGTACTTC. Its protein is CASSPSPGAAVETQYF.

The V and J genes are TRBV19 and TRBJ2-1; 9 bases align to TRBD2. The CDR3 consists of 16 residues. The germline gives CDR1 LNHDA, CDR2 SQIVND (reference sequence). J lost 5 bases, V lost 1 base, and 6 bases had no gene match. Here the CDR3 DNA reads TGTGCCAGTAGTATAGCGGGACTAGCAGGTGACAATGAGCAGTTCTTC. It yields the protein CASSIAGLAGDNEQFF.

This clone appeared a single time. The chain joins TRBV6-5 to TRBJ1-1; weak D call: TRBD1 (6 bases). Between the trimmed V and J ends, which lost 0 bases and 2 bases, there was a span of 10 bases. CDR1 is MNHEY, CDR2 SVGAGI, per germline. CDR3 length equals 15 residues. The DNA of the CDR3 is TGTGCCAGCAGTTACTCAGGGGGACTCAACACTGAAGCTTTCTTT. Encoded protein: CASSYSGGLNTEAFF.

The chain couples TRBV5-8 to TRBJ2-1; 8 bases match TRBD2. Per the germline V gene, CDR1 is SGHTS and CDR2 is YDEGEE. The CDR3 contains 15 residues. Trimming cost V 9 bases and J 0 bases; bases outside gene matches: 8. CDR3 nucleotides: TGTGCCACCCGAACAAGCGGGAGCTCCTACAATGAGCAGTTCTTC. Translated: CATRTSGSSYNEQFF.

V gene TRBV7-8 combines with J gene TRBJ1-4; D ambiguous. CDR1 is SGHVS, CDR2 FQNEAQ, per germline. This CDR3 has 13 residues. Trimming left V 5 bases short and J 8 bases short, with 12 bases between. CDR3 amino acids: CASSTRKAEKLFF. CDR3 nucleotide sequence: TGTGCCAGCAGCACTCGGAAGGCAGAAAAACTGTTTTTT.

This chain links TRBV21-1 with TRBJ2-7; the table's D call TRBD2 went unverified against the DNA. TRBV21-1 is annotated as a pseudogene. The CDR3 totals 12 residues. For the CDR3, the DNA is TGTGCCAGCAGCGGGGGGGACTACGAGCAGTACTTC. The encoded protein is CASSGGDYEQYF.

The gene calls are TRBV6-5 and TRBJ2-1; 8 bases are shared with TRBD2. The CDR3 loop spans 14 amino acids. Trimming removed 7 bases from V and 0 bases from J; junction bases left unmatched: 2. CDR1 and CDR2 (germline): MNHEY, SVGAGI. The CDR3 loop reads CASKAGGSYNEQFF. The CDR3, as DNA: TGTGCCAGCAAGGCGGGAGGCTCCTACAATGAGCAGTTCTTC.